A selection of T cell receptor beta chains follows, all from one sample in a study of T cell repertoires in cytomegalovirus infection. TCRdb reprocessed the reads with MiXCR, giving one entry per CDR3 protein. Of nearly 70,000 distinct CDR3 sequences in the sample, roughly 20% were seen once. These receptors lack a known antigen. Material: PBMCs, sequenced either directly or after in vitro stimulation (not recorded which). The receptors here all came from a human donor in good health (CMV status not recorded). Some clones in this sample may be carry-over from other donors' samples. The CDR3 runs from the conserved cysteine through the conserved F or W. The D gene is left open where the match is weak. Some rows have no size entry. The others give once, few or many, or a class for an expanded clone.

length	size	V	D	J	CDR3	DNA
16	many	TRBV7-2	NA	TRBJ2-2	CASSSIWGSDTGELFF	TGTGCCAGCAGCTCCATCTGGGGGAGCGACACCGGGGAGCTGTTTTTT
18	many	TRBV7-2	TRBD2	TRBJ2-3	CASSLELAGGGNTDTQYF	TGTGCCAGCAGCTTAGAACTAGCGGGGGGCGGTAACACAGATACGCAGTATTTT
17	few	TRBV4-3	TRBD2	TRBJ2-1	CASSPQDRVAGGNEQFF	TGCGCCAGCAGCCCCCAAGATCGTGTAGCGGGAGGAAATGAGCAGTTCTTC
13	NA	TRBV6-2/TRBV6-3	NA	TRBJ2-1	CAILGNSYNEQFF	TGTGCCATCCTTGGTAATAGCTACAATGAGCAGTTCTTC
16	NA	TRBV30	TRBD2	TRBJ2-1	CAWSVPSGRAYNEQFF	TGTGCCTGGAGTGTACCCAGCGGGAGGGCCTACAATGAGCAGTTCTTC
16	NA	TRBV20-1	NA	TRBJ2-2	CSAPPMGTANTGELFF	TGCAGTGCCCCCCCCATGGGAACCGCGAACACCGGGGAGCTGTTTTTT
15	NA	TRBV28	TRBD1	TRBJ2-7	CASSPRDRGLGEQYF	TGTGCCAGCAGTCCCCGGGACAGGGGACTGGGCGAGCAGTACTTC
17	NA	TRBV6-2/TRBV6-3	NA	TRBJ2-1	CASHRGLATIKPYEQFF	TGTGCCAGCCATAGGGGGTTGGCGACCATTAAACCGTATGAGCAGTTCTTC
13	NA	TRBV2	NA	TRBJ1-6	CASRFAGDSPLHF	TGTGCCAGCAGATTTGCAGGGGACTCACCCCTCCACTTT
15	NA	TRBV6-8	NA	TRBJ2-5	CASSPPGGGSETQYF	TGTGCCAGCAGCCCCCCCGGGGGCGGATCAGAGACCCAGTACTTC
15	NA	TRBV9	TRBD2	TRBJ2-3	CASSVVAGGADTQYF	TGTGCCAGCAGCGTAGTAGCGGGAGGTGCAGATACGCAGTATTTT
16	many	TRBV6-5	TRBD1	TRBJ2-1	CASSPTGTVSYNEQFF	TGTGCCAGCAGCCCCACCGGGACAGTATCCTACAATGAGCAGTTCTTC
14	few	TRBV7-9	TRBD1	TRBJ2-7	CASSFGQGDYEQYF	TGTGCCAGCAGCTTTGGACAGGGGGACTACGAGCAGTACTTC
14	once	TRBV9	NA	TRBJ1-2	CASSTHDGLYGYTF	TGTGCCAGCAGCACACACGACGGTCTCTATGGCTACACCTTC
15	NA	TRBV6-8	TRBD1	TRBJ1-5	CASSDRDRGGQPQHF	TGTGCCAGCAGTGACCGGGACAGGGGAGGACAGCCCCAGCATTTT
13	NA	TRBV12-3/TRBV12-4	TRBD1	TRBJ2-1	CASSGTGYNEQFF	TGTGCCAGCAGTGGGACAGGGTACAATGAGCAGTTCTTC
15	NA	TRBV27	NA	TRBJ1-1	CASSLEALRPSEAFF	TGTGCCAGCAGTTTAGAAGCCCTGCGACCTTCTGAAGCTTTCTTT
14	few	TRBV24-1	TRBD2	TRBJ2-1	CATAGGIAGGEQFF	TGTGCCACCGCGGGAGGGATAGCGGGCGGTGAGCAGTTCTTC
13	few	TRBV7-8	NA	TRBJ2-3	CASSFRRADTQYF	TGTGCCAGCAGCTTTCGGAGGGCTGATACGCAGTATTTT
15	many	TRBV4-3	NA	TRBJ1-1	CASSPTTRLNTEAFF	TGCGCCAGCAGCCCGACGACAAGATTGAACACTGAAGCTTTCTTT
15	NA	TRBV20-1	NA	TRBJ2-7	CSARDIQVSSIEQYF	TGCAGTGCTAGAGATATCCAGGTTTCTTCGATCGAGCAGTACTTC
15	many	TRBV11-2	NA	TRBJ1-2	CASSLATGEGYGYTF	TGTGCCAGCAGCTTAGCGACGGGGGAAGGCTATGGCTACACCTTC
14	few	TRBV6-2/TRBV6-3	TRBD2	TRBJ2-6	CASTGGSGANVLTF	TGTGCCAGCACCGGGGGGTCTGGGGCCAACGTCCTGACTTTC
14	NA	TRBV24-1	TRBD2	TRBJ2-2	CATMGLANTGELFF	TGTGCCACCATGGGACTAGCGAACACCGGGGAGCTGTTTTTT
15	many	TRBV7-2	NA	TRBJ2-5	CASSLEGSTQETQYF	TGTGCCAGCAGCTTAGAGGGCTCCACCCAAGAGACCCAGTACTTC
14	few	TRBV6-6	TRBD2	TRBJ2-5	CASSHSGNQETQYF	TGTGCCAGCAGTCATAGCGGGAACCAAGAGACCCAGTACTTC
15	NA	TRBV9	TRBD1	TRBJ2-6	CASSRDSSGANVLTF	TGTGCCAGCAGCCGGGACAGCTCTGGGGCCAACGTCCTGACTTTC
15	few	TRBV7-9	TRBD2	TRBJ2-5	CASSLVLAGRETQYF	TGTGCCAGCAGCTTAGTACTAGCGGGCCGGGAGACCCAGTACTTC
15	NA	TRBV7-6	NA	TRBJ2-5	CASSLEGGVLETQYF	TGTGCCAGCAGCTTAGAAGGGGGGGTCTTGGAGACCCAGTACTTC
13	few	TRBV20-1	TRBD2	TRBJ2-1	CSAGGGGYNEQFF	TGCAGTGCTGGGGGGGGGGGCTACAATGAGCAGTTCTTC
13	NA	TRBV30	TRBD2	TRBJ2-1	CAWTLAGAGGQFF	TGTGCCTGGACCCTAGCGGGAGCCGGGGGGCAGTTCTTC
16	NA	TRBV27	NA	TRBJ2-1	CASSLPGRDSYNEQFF	TGTGCCAGCAGTTTACCCGGACGGGACTCCTACAATGAGCAGTTCTTC
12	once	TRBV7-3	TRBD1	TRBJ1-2	CASSLQGDGYTF	TGTGCCAGCAGCTTACAGGGGGATGGCTACACCTTC
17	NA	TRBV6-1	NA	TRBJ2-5	CASSYGAVGGVQETQYF	TGTGCCAGCAGTTACGGGGCAGTGGGAGGAGTTCAAGAGACCCAGTACTTC
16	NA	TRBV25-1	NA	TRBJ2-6	CASSERGGSGANVLTF	TGTGCCAGCAGTGAACGCGGTGGCTCTGGGGCCAACGTCCTGACTTTC
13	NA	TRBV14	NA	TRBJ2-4	CASSPWAGNIQYF	TGTGCCAGCAGCCCGTGGGCGGGTAACATTCAGTACTTC
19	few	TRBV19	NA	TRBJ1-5	CASSASMGRGFYSNQPQHF	TGTGCCAGTAGTGCTTCGATGGGGCGCGGTTTCTATAGCAATCAGCCCCAGCATTTT